The TCR beta chain described here comes from a study of shared clonotypes between healthy human individuals. Background on the study: Three CD4 naive, three CD4 memory, two CD8 naive and one CD8 memory plate were used per donor. Study conclusions and caveats: Inspection by rarefaction showed sorted-subset sequencing to be incomplete despite large depth. Since donors were few, the genetic and exposure-history diversity represented was limited.

Comment on this clone: Antigen unknown.

V lost 3 bases, J lost 8 bases, and 11 bases lay in between. The CDR3 is made up of 13 amino acids. Germline V gene lookup returns CDR1 LGHNT and CDR2 FRNRAP. The assay was immunoSEQ multiplex PCR, and TCRdb's table has in-frame clones only and misses some. This table has roughly 680,000 clones, 55% to 80% appearing once. The sequencing sample was made of memory CD4+ T cells sorted from blood. Regarding subset: CD45RA-negative fraction. The chain links TRBV12-5 to TRBJ2-1; D ambiguous. The clonotype was recovered from a young woman in good health. The CDR3 is CASGLGRLDEQFF. DNA for the CDR3: TGTGCTAGTGGTTTAGGGCGGCTGGATGAGCAGTTCTTC.